The 30 T cell receptor beta chains reported below all come from one sample, sequenced in a study of Graves' ophthalmopathy and Graves' hyperthyroidism. Amplifying from RNA transcripts, the study obtained TCR beta CDR3 regions. Second-round multiplex PCR followed a first-round RT-PCR using HTBI primers. One entry per CDR3 protein results from TCRdb running MiXCR on the multiplex PCR reads. The sample contains hundreds of thousands of distinct CDR3 sequences, just over 40% of which appear only once. Sequencing was carried out using peripheral blood. All receptors derive from an adult man with Graves' ophthalmopathy.

This clonotype has a count of ten or more. The junction differs from germline at one of its ends, possibly a read error. This chain links TRBV5-1 with TRBJ1-1; D is undetermined. Germline V CDR1 and CDR2: SGHRS, YFSETQ. The CDR3 extends over 12 amino acids. CDR3 residues: CASSLPNTEAFF. CDR3 DNA: TGTGCCAGCAGCTTACCGAACACTGAAGCTTTCTTT.

This clonotype was counted at least ten times. The V call is TRBV10-3, the J call TRBJ2-5; D not certain. CDR3 length equals 14 residues. Germline loops: CDR1 ENHRY, CDR2 SYGVKD. V was pared by 3 bases and J by 5 bases, with 13 bases between. CDR3 sequence: CAISDGRVSETQYF. The CDR3 DNA sequence: TGTGCCATCAGTGATGGGCGTGTTTCGGAGACCCAGTACTTC.

In its sample, this clonotype was seen a few times. One end of the junction is discordant with germline, which a read error may explain. Written as DNA, the CDR3 is TGTGCCGGCAGCCAAGTACCCGGGGCCGAAGGCGGCTACACCTTC. Protein: CAGSQVPGAEGGYTF. This chain uses TRBV14 with TRBJ1-2; the D gene is possibly TRBD1 (5 bases). CDR1 is SGHDN, CDR2 FVKESK, per germline. CDR3 size: 15 residues.

The rearrangement links TRBV10-3 to TRBJ1-4; 11 bases are a match to TRBD1. The germline V gene has CDR1 ENHRY and CDR2 SYGVKD. CDR3 length: 15 amino acids. J gave up 8 bases and V 4 bases, and 6 bases lay outside the gene matches. Written as DNA, the CDR3 is TGTGCCATCAGTGGGGACAGGGGGTCTGGCGAAAAACTGTTTTTT. Protein product: CAISGDRGSGEKLFF.

This clonotype was counted at least ten times. The V call is TRBV29-1, the J call TRBJ2-5; D is unresolved. The V gene lost 6 bases and the J gene lost 7 bases, with 18 bases spanning the gap. There are 13 residues in the CDR3. Germline CDR1 is SQVTM and CDR2 is ANQGSEA. The CDR3 sequence is CSVDLPSPGTQYF. CDR3 DNA: TGCAGCGTAGATCTCCCTTCGCCGGGGACCCAGTACTTC.

To note about this clonotype: A much larger clone is a single base away; this may be a read error. The gene calls are TRBV10-3 and TRBJ1-2; D is possibly TRBD1 (5 bases). Germline CDR1 and CDR2: ENHRY and SYGVKD. The CDR3 has 13 amino acids. V dropped 5 bases and J dropped 3 bases, with 10 bases sitting between them. Written as DNA, the CDR3 is TGTGCCATCAGTTACGAGGGGTACTATGGCTACACCTTC. Translating gives CAISYEGYYGYTF.

As regards this clonotype: One base away lies a much larger clone, so this may be a sequencing read error. This sequence joins TRBV2 and TRBJ2-6, with D unclear. Trimming took off 4 bases at V and 0 bases at J, with 16 bases between the two ends. CDR1 is SNHLY and CDR2 is FYNNEI in the germline V gene. The CDR3 sequence is 18 residues long. The CDR3 DNA follows: TGTGCCAGCAGTGGAGAGGCTCTCGGTCTCTCTGGGGCCAACGTCCTGACTTTC. It specifies CASSGEALGLSGANVLTF.

This clonotype was counted at least ten times. The chain joins TRBV5-1 to TRBJ2-7; 8 bases map to TRBD1. Germline loops: CDR1 SGHRS, CDR2 YFSETQ. CDR3 size: 15 residues. J lost 3 bases, V lost 0 bases, and 5 bases had no gene match. CDR3 DNA: TGCGCCAGCAGCTTGGTCAGGGGGCTCGACTACGAGCAGTACTTC. It encodes CASSLVRGLDYEQYF.

This clonotype has ten or more counts. The rearrangement uses TRBV16 and TRBJ1-5; D might be TRBD1 (6 bases). The CDR3 runs 13 residues. Trimming left V 3 bases short and J 6 bases short, with 9 bases between. Germline-derived CDR1 and CDR2 are KGHSY and FQNENV. Here the CDR3 DNA reads TGTGCCAGCAGCCAGGGGGCGAGTCAGCCCCAGCATTTT. It specifies CASSQGASQPQHF.

V gene TRBV4-3 combines with J gene TRBJ1-5; 7 positions agree with TRBD1. V was pared by 0 bases and J by 9 bases, with 14 bases of the junction left unmatched. Germline values: CDR1 LGHNA, CDR2 YSLEER. The CDR3 totals 17 residues. This CDR3 is CASSQEGRQGRFGPQHF. As DNA, the CDR3 is TGCGCCAGCAGCCAAGAGGGACGACAGGGTCGCTTTGGGCCCCAGCATTTT.

This clonotype was found once. This chain uses TRBV10-3 with TRBJ2-7, with D perhaps matching TRBD1 (5 bases). The CDR3 extends over 13 amino acids. V lost 3 bases and J 5 bases, leaving 11 bases between the germline ends. CDR1 and CDR2 from the germline V gene are ENHRY and SYGVKD. CDR3 protein: CAISEGDFHEQYF. Here the CDR3 DNA reads TGTGCCATCAGTGAAGGGGATTTCCACGAGCAGTACTTC.

This clonotype has more than one count but fewer than ten. The missing conserved phenylalanine or tryptophan at the end of this CDR3 makes a read error likely. The limits of the CDR3 on the DNA are not certain, so only TCRdb's listed CDR3 is given. This chain links TRBV2 with TRBJ2-1; whether TRBD2, the table's D call, matches the DNA was not checked. The CDR3 contains 12 residues when both ends are counted. Germline V gives CDR1 SNHLY, CDR2 FYNNEI. The CDR3 loop is CASSEAGLAGEN.

This chain links TRBV7-9 with TRBJ1-3; weak D call: TRBD1 (5 bases). V was shortened by 1 base and J by 7 bases, with 14 bases between the two germline ends. CDR1 is SEHNR, CDR2 FQNEAQ, per germline (reference sequence). The CDR3 has 15 residues. The chain's CDR3 is CASSLVGGDLNTIYF. As DNA, the CDR3 is TGTGCCAGCAGCTTAGTGGGGGGGGACCTGAACACCATATATTTT.

As regards this clonotype: This CDR3 fails to terminate in the conserved phenylalanine or tryptophan, so it likely reflects a read error. The DNA is omitted, as the CDR3 cannot be located on it reliably, and the CDR3 follows TCRdb's listing. CDR3 amino acids: CASNPPGLAGEL. V and J are TRBV7-2 and TRBJ1-4. The germline V gene has CDR1 SGHTA and CDR2 FQGNSA. The CDR3 extends over 12 residues, inclusive of both ends.

The chain is built from TRBV7-8 and TRBJ2-2; 7 positions agree with TRBD1. CDR3 length: 16 amino acids. Germline lookup yields CDR1 SGHVS and CDR2 FQNEAQ. Trimming cost V 5 bases and J 7 bases; bases outside gene matches: 13. CDR3 region: CASSPFETGKVGELFF. CDR3 sequence (DNA): TGTGCCAGCAGCCCGTTTGAGACAGGGAAAGTCGGGGAGCTGTTTTTT.

In the case of this clonotype: Germline and junction disagree at one end, which may indicate a read error. J is TRBJ1-6 and V is TRBV10-3; D possibly corresponds to TRBD1 (5 bases). Germline V lookup: CDR1 ENHRY, CDR2 SYGVKD. The CDR3 is 14 amino acids. This chain's CDR3 is CASSYRGDNSPLHF. For the CDR3, the DNA is TGTGCCAGCAGTTACCGGGGGGATAATTCACCCCTCCACTTT.

The V gene is TRBV7-9, the J gene TRBJ2-5; 8 nucleotides align to TRBD2. The CDR3 length is 15 residues. With 3 bases clipped from V and 1 base from J, the junction kept 4 bases outside the gene matches. CDR1 is SEHNR, CDR2 FQNEAQ, per germline (reference sequence). CDR3 in DNA: TGTGCCAGCAGCTTTAGCGGGACTCGCCAAGAGACCCAGTACTTC. Encoded protein: CASSFSGTRQETQYF.

The chain combines TRBV7-8 with TRBJ2-2; 9 bases agree with TRBD1. From germline, CDR1 is SGHVS and CDR2 FQNEAQ. CDR3 length: 16 residues. J was trimmed by 6 bases and V by 4 bases; bases with no gene match: 9. Here the CDR3 DNA reads TGTGCCAGCAGCTCATCTGACAGGGGGGGACCCGGGGAGCTGTTTTTT. Amino acid sequence: CASSSSDRGGPGELFF.

The rearrangement uses TRBV4-2 and TRBJ2-7; TRBD1 or TRBD2 may be the D gene (5 bases each). Trimming removed 5 bases from V and 0 bases from J, with 14 bases in between. CDR1 LGHNA and CDR2 YNFKEQ come from the germline V gene. This CDR3 comprises 15 residues. The CDR3, as DNA: TGTGCCAGCAGCAGACAAAGGGACGCCTCCTACGAGCAGTACTTC. Encoded protein: CASSRQRDASYEQYF.

At least ten counts were recorded for this clonotype. CDR3 in amino acids: CASSLEAQGQETQYF. The CDR3 coding sequence is TGTGCCAGCAGCTTAGAGGCCCAGGGGCAAGAGACCCAGTACTTC. The J gene is TRBJ2-5, the V gene TRBV11-2; tentative D call: TRBD1 (6 bases). Germline V CDR1 and CDR2: SGHAT, FQNNGV. V lost 0 bases and J lost 2, with 10 bases in between. The CDR3 extends over 15 amino acids.

This clonotype occurred many times. The V gene is TRBV2, the J gene TRBJ2-7, with TRBD1 identical over 12 bases. The V segment lost 7 bases and the J segment 3 bases; nucleotides outside the gene matches: 10. The germline V gene has CDR1 SNHLY and CDR2 FYNNEI. This CDR3 has 16 amino acids. The CDR3 spells CASTGTGGGGVYEQYF. CDR3 DNA sequence: TGTGCCAGCACTGGGACAGGGGGCGGCGGGGTCTACGAGCAGTACTTC.

This clonotype was recorded at least ten times. V gene TRBV12-3 or TRBV12-4 combines with J gene TRBJ2-7; either TRBD1 or TRBD2 may fit D (5 bases each). The CDR3 runs 13 residues. V lost 7 bases to trimming and J lost 7 bases, with 17 bases between them. DNA of the CDR3: TGTGCCAGCACTCTTCGGGGCCCCTCAGAGCAGTACTTC. Translated, it gives CASTLRGPSEQYF.

This chain joins TRBV10-3 and TRBJ1-2; TRBD1 matches at 11 bases. V trimming: 10 bases; J trimming: 6 bases; junction bases outside the gene matches: 10. Germline values: CDR1 ENHRY, CDR2 SYGVKD. This CDR3 region has 14 residues. The CDR3 region is CASIGQGAIHGYTF. DNA for the CDR3: TGTGCCAGCATTGGACAGGGGGCAATTCATGGCTACACCTTC.

This clonotype has a handful of counts. The chain couples TRBV6-6 to TRBJ1-4, with 7 bases identical to TRBD1. The J segment lost 7 bases and the V segment lost 1 base, leaving 6 bases of the junction unmatched. The CDR3 sequence is 15 residues long. Germline V CDR1 and CDR2: MNHNY, SVGAGI (reference sequence). The CDR3 region is CASSYYTGAVEKLFF. DNA of the CDR3: TGTGCCAGCAGTTACTATACAGGGGCGGTTGAAAAACTGTTTTTT.

At least ten counts were recorded for this clonotype. The CDR3 reads CASSGGQSMNTEAFF. The CDR3 coding sequence is TGCGCCAGCAGCGGGGGACAGTCCATGAACACTGAAGCTTTCTTT. This rearrangement joins TRBV5-1 to TRBJ1-1, with TRBD1 identical over 7 bases. Germline-derived CDR1 and CDR2 are SGHRS and YFSETQ. V shed 4 bases and J 0 bases; nucleotides not matched to a gene: 6. This CDR3 comprises 15 residues.

As to this clonotype: A single base separates this from a much larger clone, so it may be a read error. The chain employs TRBV5-1 and TRBJ2-7; the D is unclear. Between the trimmed V and J ends, which lost 3 bases and 2 bases, there was a span of 12 bases. Germline-derived CDR1 and CDR2 are SGHRS and YFSETQ. The CDR3 sequence is 14 residues long. The CDR3 here is CASSYNDDAYEQYF. In nucleotides, the CDR3 is TGCGCCAGCAGCTATAACGATGATGCCTACGAGCAGTACTTC.

This clonotype showed up many times. This chain links TRBV4-1 with TRBJ1-6; D is ambiguous. V lost 1 base, J lost 3 bases, and 7 bases lay in between. The CDR3 extends over 15 amino acids. Germline V gene sequence: CDR1 MGHRA, CDR2 YSYEKL. CDR3 coding DNA: TGCGCCAGCAGCCAAGTTTCGGTCTATAATTCACCCCTCCACTTT. Amino acids: CASSQVSVYNSPLHF.

The sample holds many counts of this clonotype. The chain links TRBV6-5 to TRBJ1-2; D unresolved. CDR1 and CDR2 from the germline V gene are MNHEY and SVGAGI. The CDR3 is 14 amino acids. Trimming cost V 2 bases and J 1 base, with 8 bases left between them. CDR3 sequence: CASSYASDNYGYTF. The CDR3 DNA reads as TGTGCCAGCAGTTACGCCTCAGATAACTATGGCTACACCTTC.

This clonotype was seen repeatedly, ten times or more. The chain links TRBV7-8 to TRBJ1-3, with D tentatively TRBD1 (6 bases). The germline gives CDR1 SGHVS, CDR2 FQNEAQ. There are 17 residues in the CDR3. With 0 bases removed from V and 0 bases from J, the gap between germline ends came to 12 bases. The CDR3 nucleotides are TGTGCCAGCAGCTTAGCGTCTACAGGGCACTCTGGAAACACCATATATTTT. Protein product: CASSLASTGHSGNTIYF. The full variable domain, completed using reference TRBV7-8 and TRBJ1-3, is GAGVSQSPRYKVAKRGQDVALRCDPISGHVSLFWYQQALGQGPEFLTYFQNEAQLDKSGLPSDRFFAERPEGSVSTLKIQRTQQEDSAVYLCASSLASTGHSGNTIYFGEGSWLTVV.

This clonotype has ten or more counts. This CDR3 reads CATSRGRLQLNTEAFF. The CDR3, as DNA: TGTGCCACCAGCCGGGGGCGTTTACAGTTGAACACTGAAGCTTTCTTT. This chain uses TRBV15 with TRBJ1-1, with D maybe TRBD1 (6 bases). Germline CDR1 and CDR2: LNHNV and YYDKDF (reference sequence). The CDR3 covers 16 residues. V was clipped by 5 bases and J by 0 bases, with 16 bases between them.